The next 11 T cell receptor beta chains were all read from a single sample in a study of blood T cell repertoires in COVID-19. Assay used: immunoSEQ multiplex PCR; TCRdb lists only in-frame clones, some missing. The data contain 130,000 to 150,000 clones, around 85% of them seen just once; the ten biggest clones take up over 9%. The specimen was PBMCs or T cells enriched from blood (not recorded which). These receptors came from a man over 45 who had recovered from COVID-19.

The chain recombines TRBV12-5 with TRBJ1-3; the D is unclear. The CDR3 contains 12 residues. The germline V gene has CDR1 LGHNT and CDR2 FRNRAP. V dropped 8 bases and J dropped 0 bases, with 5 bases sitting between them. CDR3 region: CASSRSGNTIYF. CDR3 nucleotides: TGTGCTAGTTCCCGCTCTGGAAACACCATATATTTT. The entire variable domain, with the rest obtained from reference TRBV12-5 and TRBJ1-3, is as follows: DARVTQTPRHKVTEMGQEVTMRCQPILGHNTVFWYRQTMMQGLELLAYFRNRAPLDDSGMPKDRFSAEMPDATLATLKIQPSEPRDSAVYFCASSRSGNTIYFGEGSWLTVV.

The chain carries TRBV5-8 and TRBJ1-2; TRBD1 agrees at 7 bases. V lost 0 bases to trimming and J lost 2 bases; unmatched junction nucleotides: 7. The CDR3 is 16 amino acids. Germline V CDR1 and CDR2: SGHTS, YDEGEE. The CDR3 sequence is CASSLGPGTANYGYTF. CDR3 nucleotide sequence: TGTGCCAGCAGCTTGGGCCCCGGGACAGCGAACTATGGCTACACCTTC.

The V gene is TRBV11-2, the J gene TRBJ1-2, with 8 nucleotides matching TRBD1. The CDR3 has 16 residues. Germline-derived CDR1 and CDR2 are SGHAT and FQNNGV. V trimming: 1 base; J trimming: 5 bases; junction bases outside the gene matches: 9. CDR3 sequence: CASSLAVRQGLYGYTF. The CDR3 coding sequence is TGTGCCAGCAGCTTAGCCGTCCGACAGGGGCTATATGGCTACACCTTC.

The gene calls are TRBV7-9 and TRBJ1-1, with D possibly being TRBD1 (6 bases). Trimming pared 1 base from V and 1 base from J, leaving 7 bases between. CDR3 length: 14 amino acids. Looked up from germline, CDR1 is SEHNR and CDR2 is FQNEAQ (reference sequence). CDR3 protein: CASSLGQANTEAFF. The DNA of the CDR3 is TGTGCCAGCAGCTTAGGACAGGCGAACACTGAAGCTTTCTTT. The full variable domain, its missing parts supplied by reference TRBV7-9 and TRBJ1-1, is DTGVSQNPRHKITKRGQNVTFRCDPISEHNRLYWYRQTLGQGPEFLTYFQNEAQLEKSRLLSDRFSAERPKGSFSTLEIQRTEQGDSAMYLCASSLGQANTEAFFGQGTRLTVV.

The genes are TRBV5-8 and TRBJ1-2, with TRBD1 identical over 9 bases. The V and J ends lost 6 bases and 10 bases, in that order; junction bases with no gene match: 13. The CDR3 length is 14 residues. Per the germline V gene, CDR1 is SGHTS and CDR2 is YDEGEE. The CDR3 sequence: CASNKYRGREDYTF. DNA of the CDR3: TGTGCCAGCAACAAGTACAGGGGGCGAGAGGACTACACCTTC.

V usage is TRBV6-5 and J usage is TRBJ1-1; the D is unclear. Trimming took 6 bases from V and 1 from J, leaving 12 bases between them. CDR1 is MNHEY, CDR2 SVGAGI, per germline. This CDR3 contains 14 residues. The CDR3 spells CASRPMVANTEAFF. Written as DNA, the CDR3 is TGTGCCAGCAGACCCATGGTGGCGAACACTGAAGCTTTCTTT.

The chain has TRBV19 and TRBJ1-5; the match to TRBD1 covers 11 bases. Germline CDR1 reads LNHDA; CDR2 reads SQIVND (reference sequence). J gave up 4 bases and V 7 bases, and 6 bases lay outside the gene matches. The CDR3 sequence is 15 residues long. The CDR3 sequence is CASKPGQGGNQPQHF. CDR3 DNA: TGTGCCAGTAAACCGGGACAGGGGGGGAATCAGCCCCAGCATTTT.

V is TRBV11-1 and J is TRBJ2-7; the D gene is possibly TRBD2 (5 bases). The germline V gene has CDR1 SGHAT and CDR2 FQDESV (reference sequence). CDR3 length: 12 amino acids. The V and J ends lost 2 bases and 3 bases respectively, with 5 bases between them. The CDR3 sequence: CASSLRGYEQYF. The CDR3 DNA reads TGTGCCAGCAGCTTACGGGGCTACGAGCAGTACTTC.

CDR3 sequence: CASSTRDSSGYTF. The CDR3 DNA follows: TGTGCCAGCAGCACAAGGGACAGTTCGGGCTACACCTTC. This chain uses TRBV7-9 with TRBJ1-2, with 7 bases lining up with TRBD1. CDR3 length equals 13 residues. Trimming at V came to 5 bases and at J to 8 bases, leaving 8 bases not matched to a gene. Per germline, CDR1 SEHNR and CDR2 FQNEAQ (reference sequence). The whole variable domain, filled in from reference TRBV7-9 and TRBJ1-2, reads DTGVSQNPRHKITKRGQNVTFRCDPISEHNRLYWYRQTLGQGPEFLTYFQNEAQLEKSRLLSDRFSAERPKGSFSTLEIQRTEQGDSAMYLCASSTRDSSGYTFGSGTRLTVV.

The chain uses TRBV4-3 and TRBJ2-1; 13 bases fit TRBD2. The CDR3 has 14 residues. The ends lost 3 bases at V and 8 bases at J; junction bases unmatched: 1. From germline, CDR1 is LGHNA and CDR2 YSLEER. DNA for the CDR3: TGCGCCAGCAGCCAGACTAGCGGGGGGCATGAGCAGTTCTTC. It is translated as CASSQTSGGHEQFF.

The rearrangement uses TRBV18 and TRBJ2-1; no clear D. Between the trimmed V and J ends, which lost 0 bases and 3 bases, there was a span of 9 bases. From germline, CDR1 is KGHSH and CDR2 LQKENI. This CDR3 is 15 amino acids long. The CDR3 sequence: CASSPPNSIYNEQFF. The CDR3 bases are TGTGCCAGCTCACCACCTAACAGCATCTACAATGAGCAGTTCTTC.